This T cell receptor beta chain was captured by sequencing in a study of CD8 T cells in ankylosing spondylitis. General study results and limits: Blood from ankylosing spondylitis patients appeared to carry a characteristic roughly eight-variant TCR beta motif. Clones linked to disease, bearing a CD8+ phenotype, were relatively rare in peripheral blood.

Concerning this clonotype itself: Its antigen remains unknown.

Each TCR beta library was made by quantitative 5'-RACE that incorporated molecular barcodes. TCRdb fed the 5' RACE reads into MiXCR, producing one record per CDR3 protein. The sample shows under 250,000 distinct CDR3 sequences, under 35% of them seen only once. This CDR3 is built from 13 residues. V shed 7 bases and J shed 4 bases, with 10 bases lying between them. The chain recombines TRBV12-3 or TRBV12-4 with TRBJ2-2, with D unresolved. The sequence was obtained from a male donor with ankylosing spondylitis or in good health (not recorded which). The sequenced sample was blood, either unsorted or a sorted T cell fraction (not recorded which). In DNA, the CDR3 is TGTGCCAGCAACCTATGGGGCACCGGGGAGCTGTTTTTT. Translated, it gives CASNLWGTGELFF.